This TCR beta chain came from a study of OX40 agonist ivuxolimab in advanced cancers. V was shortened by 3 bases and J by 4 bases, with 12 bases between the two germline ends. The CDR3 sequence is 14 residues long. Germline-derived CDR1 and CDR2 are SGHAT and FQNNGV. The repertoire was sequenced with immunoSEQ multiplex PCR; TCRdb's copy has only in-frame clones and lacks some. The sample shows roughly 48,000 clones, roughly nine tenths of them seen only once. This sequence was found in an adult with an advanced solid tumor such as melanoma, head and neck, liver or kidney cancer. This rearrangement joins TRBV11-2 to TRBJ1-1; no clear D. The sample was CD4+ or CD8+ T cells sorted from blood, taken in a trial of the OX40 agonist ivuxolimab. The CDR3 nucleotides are TGTGCCAGCAGCTTCGGACCAACCTCCACTGAAGCTTTCTTT. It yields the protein CASSFGPTSTEAFF.